The following is a T cell receptor (beta chain) sequence with its context. The CDR3 is 12 residues long. The germline gives CDR1 LGHDT, CDR2 YNNKEL (reference sequence). The data originate from a study of tumor-infiltrating lymphocytes in oesophageal squamous cell carcinoma. TCRdb itself ran the PCR reads through MiXCR, one entry per CDR3 protein. The sample yields 11,000 to 15,000 distinct CDR3 sequences, roughly 44% seen once. The chain recombines TRBV3-1 with TRBJ2-1, with D unclear. The J call may be faulty, since TRBJ2-5 better matches the DNA end. The sample taken for sequencing was blood. The receptor comes from a male donor with esophageal squamous cell carcinoma. The CDR3 bases are TGTGCCAGCGCACAACTTTGGGAGACCCAGTACTTC. It codes for CASAQLWETQYF.